This TCR beta chain emerged from a study of T cell responses to AZD1222 COVID-19 vaccine. Findings of the study overall: Donors in the cohort were predominantly white British and more often female, and clonal diversity was possibly underestimated.

Worth noting for this clone: What it binds is unknown.

Measured with immunoSEQ multiplex PCR; TCRdb has only the in-frame clones, and not every one. Of about 130,000 clones in the sample, about 85% were seen once. Germline values: CDR1 MNHEY, CDR2 SMNVEV (reference sequence). The CDR3 totals 16 residues. J gave up 2 bases and V 0 bases, and 6 bases lay outside the gene matches. The chain couples TRBV27 to TRBJ2-7; 8 bases fit TRBD1. This TCR was recovered from an adult who received the AZD1222 COVID-19 vaccine. The sequenced sample was peripheral blood, obtained 28 days after the second AZD1222 dose. CDR3 sequence reads: CASSLSSRTGPYEQYF. CDR3 coding DNA: TGTGCCAGCAGTTTATCTTCCCGGACAGGGCCCTACGAGCAGTACTTC.